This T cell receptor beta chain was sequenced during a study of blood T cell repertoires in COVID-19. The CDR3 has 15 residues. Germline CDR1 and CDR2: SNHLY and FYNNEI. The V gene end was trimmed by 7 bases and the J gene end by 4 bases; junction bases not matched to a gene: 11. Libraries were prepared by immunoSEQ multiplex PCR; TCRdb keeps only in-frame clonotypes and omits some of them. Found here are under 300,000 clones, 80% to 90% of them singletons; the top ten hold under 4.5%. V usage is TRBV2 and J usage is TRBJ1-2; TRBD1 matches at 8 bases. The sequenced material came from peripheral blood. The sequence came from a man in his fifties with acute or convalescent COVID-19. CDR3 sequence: CASKQETGVSYGYTF. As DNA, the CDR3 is TGTGCCAGCAAGCAGGAGACAGGGGTTAGCTATGGCTACACCTTC.